The 23 T cell receptor beta chains presented below share a single source sample, sequenced in a study of blood T cell repertoires in COVID-19 (TCRdb year 2020). The method was the immunoSEQ multiplex PCR assay. What TCRdb holds here is the immuneACCESS table cut down to in-frame rearrangements. Part of the clones is not present; checked against another copy, under half of the missing clones reflect an unresolved V gene, and the others are unexplained. This sample gives more than 150,000 clones in total; less than 90% of them show up just once. The ten largest clones capture roughly 7.3% of the sample. The sample consisted of PBMCs or T cells enriched from blood (not recorded which). These receptors came from a woman in her fifties or sixties who had recovered from COVID-19.

The V call is TRBV14, the J call TRBJ2-5; the match to TRBD2 covers 13 bases. Germline values: CDR1 SGHDN, CDR2 FVKESK. Germline trimming cut 0 bases from V and 4 bases from J; bases unmatched to any gene: 5. The CDR3 contains 17 residues. The DNA for the CDR3 is TGTGCCAGCAGCCAAGACCGGACTAGCGGGAGTGGAGAGACCCAGTACTTC. Residues: CASSQDRTSGSGETQYF. The variable domain in full, completed from reference TRBV14 and TRBJ2-5, reads EAGVTQFPSHSVIEKGQTVTLRCDPISGHDNLYWYRRVMGKEIKFLLHFVKESKQDESGMPNNRFLAERTGGTYSTLKVQPAELEDSGVYFCASSQDRTSGSGETQYFGPGTRLLVL.

This chain links TRBV7-8 with TRBJ2-7; 9 bases agree with TRBD1. CDR1 and CDR2 (germline): SGHVS, FQNEAQ. V lost 0 bases to trimming and J lost 1 base; unmatched junction nucleotides: 4. The CDR3 runs 16 residues. The CDR3 here is CASSLASGTGSYEQYF. CDR3 sequence (DNA): TGTGCCAGCAGCTTAGCGTCCGGGACAGGGTCCTACGAGCAGTACTTC.

A word on this clone: The junction departs from the called germline gene at one end, perhaps through a read error. The rearrangement uses TRBV7-9 and TRBJ1-1; D is unclear. Germline lookup yields CDR1 SEHNR and CDR2 FQNEAQ (reference sequence). The CDR3 extends over 15 amino acids. Here the CDR3 DNA reads TGTGCCAGCAGACCAATGGAGGGAACTCACACCGAAGCTTTCTTT. This encodes CASRPMEGTHTEAFF.

This chain connects TRBV2 to TRBJ2-3; TRBD2 might be the D (5 bases). V gave up 8 bases and J gave up 1 base, with 16 bases separating them. This CDR3 has 15 residues. CDR1 and CDR2 (germline): SNHLY, FYNNEI. The CDR3 loop is CASEVKQRGTDTQYF. The CDR3 nucleotides read TGTGCCAGCGAGGTAAAGCAGAGGGGCACAGATACGCAGTATTTT. The complete variable domain, with remaining parts taken from reference TRBV2 and TRBJ2-3, reads EPEVTQTPSHQVTQMGQEVILRCVPISNHLYFYWYRQILGQKVEFLVSFYNNEISEKSEIFDDQFSVERPDGSNFTLKIRSTKLEDSAMYFCASEVKQRGTDTQYFGPGTRLTVL.

This clone was picked up one time. The genes are TRBV9 and TRBJ2-3, with 8 nucleotides matching TRBD2. V shed 4 bases and J 9 bases; nucleotides not matched to a gene: 7. The CDR3 sequence is 13 residues long. The germline V gene has CDR1 SGDLS and CDR2 YYNGEE. The CDR3 protein is CASSPGGGRTQYF. Here the CDR3 DNA reads TGTGCCAGCAGCCCCGGGGGGGGCCGGACGCAGTATTTT.

V usage is TRBV5-4 and J usage is TRBJ2-7; D unclear. Trimming took off 0 bases at V and 7 bases at J, with 11 bases between the two ends. CDR1 SGHNT and CDR2 YYREEE come from the germline V gene (reference sequence). CDR3 length equals 13 residues. The CDR3 loop is CASSLVQVKEQYF. The CDR3 region has the DNA TGTGCCAGCAGCTTGGTTCAGGTGAAGGAGCAGTACTTC.

This clone was counted once. This chain joins TRBV6-2 or TRBV6-3 and TRBJ1-2, with a tentative D call TRBD1 (6 bases). Germline V gives CDR1 MNHEY, CDR2 SVGEGT. With 0 bases removed from V and 4 bases from J, the gap between germline ends came to 9 bases. The CDR3 loop spans 14 amino acids. The CDR3 DNA reads as TGTGCCAGCAGTTACTCGAAAGGGGGCTATGGCTACACCTTC. Translating gives CASSYSKGGYGYTF.

With respect to this clone: Different DNA sequences within this sample yield the same CDR3. This chain connects TRBV20-1 to TRBJ1-1; D call uncertain. The CDR3 is 11 amino acids. CDR1 and CDR2 from the germline V gene are DFQATT and SNEGSKA (reference sequence). With 1 base removed from V and 4 bases from J, the gap between germline ends came to 4 bases. The CDR3 DNA reads as TGCAGTGCTAGAGGGCTCACTGAAGCTTTCTTT. Translation gives CSARGLTEAFF.

The chain is built from TRBV27 and TRBJ2-5; TRBD2 aligns across 12 bases. V shed 2 bases, J shed 5 bases, and the junction held 9 bases outside the gene matches. This CDR3 comprises 17 residues. Germline V gene sequence: CDR1 MNHEY, CDR2 SMNVEV (reference sequence). CDR3 loop: CASSLGTSGPTAETQYF. The CDR3 nucleotides are TGTGCCAGCAGTTTAGGGACTAGCGGGCCAACGGCGGAGACCCAGTACTTC.

The table lists this clone with a few counts. The V and J genes are TRBV18 and TRBJ2-1, with D possibly being TRBD1 (6 bases). V lost 2 bases, J lost 1 base, and 9 bases lay in between. The germline V gene encodes CDR1 KGHSH and CDR2 LQKENI. This CDR3 has 15 residues. CDR3 sequence reads: CASSPATGSYNEQFF. The CDR3 DNA reads TGTGCCAGCTCACCAGCAACAGGGTCCTACAATGAGCAGTTCTTC.

This chain links TRBV5-1 with TRBJ2-3; TRBD2 aligns across 7 bases. V lost 0 bases, J lost 4 bases, and 8 bases stayed unmatched. The germline gives CDR1 SGHRS, CDR2 YFSETQ. The CDR3 sequence is 16 residues long. This CDR3 reads CASSLAGPGGPDTQYF. CDR3 DNA: TGCGCCAGCAGCTTGGCCGGTCCGGGGGGACCAGATACGCAGTATTTT.

The rearrangement joins TRBV28 to TRBJ2-1; 12 bases are a match to TRBD2. CDR1 and CDR2 (germline): MDHEN, SYDVKM. V dropped 6 bases and J dropped 8; count of bases not matched to a gene: 5. The CDR3 has 14 residues. Written as DNA, the CDR3 is TGTGCCAGCAGACCTAGCGGGAGGGGGGATGAGCAGTTCTTC. It specifies CASRPSGRGDEQFF.

A word on this clone: Additional DNA sequences in this sample encode the identical CDR3. The DNA for the CDR3 is TGTGCCAGCAGTTACGGGCAGGGGGTTTACGAGCAGTACTTC. Translating it yields CASSYGQGVYEQYF. This chain links TRBV6-5 with TRBJ2-7, with 7 bases identical to TRBD1. Germline V lookup: CDR1 MNHEY, CDR2 SVGAGI. The CDR3 extends over 14 amino acids. V gave up 2 bases and J gave up 4 bases; unmatched junction bases: 5.

The CDR3 loop is CASRDSGQGLNNEQFF. CDR3 in DNA: TGTGCCAGCAGGGATTCGGGACAGGGTTTAAACAATGAGCAGTTCTTC. This rearrangement joins TRBV28 to TRBJ2-1; 9 bases agree with TRBD1. The CDR3 is 16 residues long. Trimming cost V 6 bases and J 5 bases; bases outside gene matches: 11. Germline V gives CDR1 MDHEN, CDR2 SYDVKM.

V and J are TRBV7-6 and TRBJ1-3; D is perhaps TRBD1 (5 bases). Germline values: CDR1 SGHVS, CDR2 FNYEAQ. The CDR3 has 15 amino acids. V lost 5 bases and J lost 4, with 15 bases in between. The CDR3 protein is CASSTEAGFGNTIYF. The CDR3 DNA reads TGTGCCAGCAGCACCGAGGCAGGGTTCGGAAACACCATATATTTT.

The chain recombines TRBV5-5 with TRBJ2-7; possible D gene TRBD1, 6 bases. The CDR3 is 14 amino acids. Deletions cut 3 bases from V and 2 bases from J, with 12 bases between. Germline V gene sequence: CDR1 SGHKS, CDR2 YYEKEE (reference sequence). The CDR3 spells CASSYGTPPYEQYF. The CDR3 DNA sequence: TGTGCCAGCAGCTACGGGACACCACCCTACGAGCAGTACTTC.

Only a few counts were recorded for this clone. CDR3 loop: CASSLTENTEAFF. In DNA form, the CDR3 reads TGTGCCAGTAGTCTGACAGAGAACACTGAAGCTTTCTTT. This chain joins TRBV19 and TRBJ1-1; D may be TRBD1 (5 bases). Germline-derived CDR1 and CDR2 are LNHDA and SQIVND (reference sequence). The CDR3 runs to 13 residues. Deletions cut 5 bases from V and 1 base from J, with 8 bases between.

The chain links TRBV19 to TRBJ1-2; D uncertain. Trimming left V 7 bases short and J 2 bases short, with 20 bases between. The CDR3 consists of 16 residues. Germline V gene data show CDR1 as LNHDA and CDR2 as SQIVND (reference sequence). CDR3 coding DNA: TGTGCCAGTAAACGCCGGGAGTATAGAGACAACTATGGCTACACCTTC. Translated, it gives CASKRREYRDNYGYTF.

The chain couples TRBV7-2 to TRBJ2-1; 15 bases map to TRBD2. Germline V CDR1 and CDR2: SGHTA, FQGNSA. The CDR3 contains 16 residues. V lost 2 bases and J lost 7; bases outside the gene matches: 3. The CDR3 spells CASSLHGTSGRNEQFF. The CDR3 DNA sequence: TGTGCCAGCAGCTTACATGGGACTAGCGGGAGGAATGAGCAGTTCTTC.

The chain uses TRBV5-4 and TRBJ2-2, with D tentatively TRBD1 (6 bases). The CDR3 totals 15 residues. V shed 6 bases and J shed 6 bases, with 18 bases lying between them. Germline V CDR1 and CDR2: SGHNT, YYREEE (reference sequence). Here the CDR3 DNA reads TGTGCCAGCACCCTTGGAACAGGGAGCGCCGGGGAGCTGTTTTTT. Translation gives CASTLGTGSAGELFF.

For the CDR3, the DNA is TGTGCCAGCAGCTTGGCCAGTCAGAATCCGCGGGAGCTGTTTTTT. Protein: CASSLASQNPRELFF. The chain joins TRBV5-4 to TRBJ2-2; D not resolved. The CDR3 is 15 residues long. Germline V gene lookup returns CDR1 SGHNT and CDR2 YYREEE (reference sequence). Trimming left V 0 bases short and J 9 bases short, with 15 bases between.

This sequence joins TRBV5-1 and TRBJ1-1; D might be TRBD1 (5 bases). The V gene's germline CDR1 is SGHRS and CDR2 YFSETQ. This CDR3 is 12 amino acids long. The V and J ends lost 0 bases and 11 bases respectively, with 11 bases between them. This CDR3 reads CASSLDRQPAFF. The CDR3 region has the DNA TGCGCCAGCAGCTTGGACAGGCAGCCGGCTTTCTTT.

The V gene is TRBV10-3, the J gene TRBJ1-5; D remains ambiguous. CDR1 ENHRY and CDR2 SYGVKD come from the germline V gene. Trimming took 3 bases from V and 0 from J, leaving 3 bases between them. The CDR3 loop spans 13 amino acids. The CDR3 reads CAISDYSNQPQHF. The CDR3 region has the DNA TGTGCCATCAGTGATTATAGCAATCAGCCCCAGCATTTT.